Shown below are 25 T cell receptor beta chains from a single sample sequenced in a study of early T cells in non-severe SARS-CoV-2 infection. TCRdb recomputed calls from the 5' RACE reads with MiXCR, one row per CDR3 protein. Among approximately 42,000 distinct CDR3 sequences, roughly 6% were seen once, and the ten largest hold around 12%. Material: whole blood. The receptors derive from an adult who was a healthcare worker with PCR-confirmed SARS-CoV-2 infection or an uninfected control (not recorded which).

This clonotype was counted many times. This chain links TRBV6-5 with TRBJ1-6; maybe TRBD1 (6 bases). Germline CDR1 reads MNHEY; CDR2 reads SVGAGI. V dropped 2 bases and J dropped 6 bases, with 14 bases sitting between them. This CDR3 comprises 16 residues. The CDR3 loop reads CASSYLGTLVNSPLHF. The CDR3 DNA reads as TGTGCCAGCAGTTACCTTGGGACACTGGTTAATTCACCCCTCCACTTT.

The V gene is TRBV5-6, the J gene TRBJ2-7; no clear D gene. Germline loops: CDR1 SGHDT, CDR2 YYEEEE. Trimming shortened V by 1 base and J by 5 bases, and 4 bases separated the two germline ends. The CDR3 length is 11 residues. DNA for the CDR3: TGTGCCAGCAGCTTGAGCCACGAGCAGTACTTC. Translating gives CASSLSHEQYF.

This clonotype was picked up many times. The genes are TRBV3-1 and TRBJ2-7; D ambiguous. V was cut by 3 bases and J by 2 bases, with 14 bases left in between. CDR3 length equals 15 residues. Per the germline V gene, CDR1 is LGHDT and CDR2 is YNNKEL (reference sequence). CDR3 sequence reads: CASSQGVASAYEQYF. The CDR3, as DNA: TGTGCCAGCAGCCAGGGCGTGGCGTCAGCCTACGAGCAGTACTTC.

The rearrangement links TRBV2 to TRBJ1-5, with D hard to call. This CDR3 region has 14 residues. Trimming removed 5 bases at V and 3 bases at J, with 11 bases between. CDR1 is SNHLY, CDR2 FYNNEI, per germline. The CDR3 protein is CASSIRGNNQPQHF. CDR3 bases: TGTGCCAGCAGTATTCGAGGAAACAATCAGCCCCAGCATTTT.

This clonotype was seen many times. The J gene is TRBJ2-2, the V gene TRBV20-1; perhaps TRBD1 as D (6 bases). The CDR3 covers 16 residues. Looked up from germline, CDR1 is DFQATT and CDR2 is SNEGSKA (reference sequence). Trimming took off 2 bases at V and 5 bases at J, with 18 bases between the two ends. The CDR3 region is CSARPIGGEGTGELFF. CDR3 in DNA: TGCAGTGCTAGACCCATTGGGGGCGAAGGTACCGGGGAGCTGTTTTTT.

In its sample, this clonotype was seen many times. The chain uses TRBV12-3 or TRBV12-4 and TRBJ1-3, with D uncertain. The V end lost 6 bases, the J end lost 3 bases, and 9 bases lay between the germline ends. The CDR3 covers 13 residues. CDR3 sequence reads: CASRLVVGNTIYF. The CDR3 region has the DNA TGTGCCAGCAGGCTGGTGGTTGGAAACACCATATATTTT.

A few counts support this clonotype. The V and J genes are TRBV18 and TRBJ1-1; a possible D gene is TRBD1 (6 bases). V lost 2 bases and J 8 bases, leaving 9 bases between the germline ends. The CDR3 runs to 12 residues. Germline CDR1 and CDR2: KGHSH and LQKENI. This CDR3 reads CASSPDGTEAFF. CDR3 sequence (DNA): TGTGCCAGCTCACCAGACGGGACAGAAGCTTTCTTT.

This clonotype showed up just a few times. The chain joins TRBV7-9 to TRBJ1-5; a possible D gene is TRBD1 (6 bases). The CDR3 covers 16 residues. The ends were cut back, 5 bases at V and 4 bases at J, with 18 bases in the middle. Per germline, CDR1 SEHNR and CDR2 FQNEAQ (reference sequence). This CDR3 reads CASSPEGGLGNQPQHF. Written as DNA, the CDR3 is TGTGCCAGCAGCCCCGAGGGGGGGCTAGGGAATCAGCCCCAGCATTTT.

Remarks on this clonotype: A much larger clone lies a single base off, so this may be a read error. This chain connects TRBV5-5 to TRBJ2-1; D is possibly TRBD1 (6 bases). The ends were cut back, 2 bases at V and 7 bases at J, with 16 bases in the middle. Germline loops: CDR1 SGHKS, CDR2 YYEKEE (reference sequence). CDR3 length equals 15 residues. CDR3 in DNA: TGTGCCAGCAGCTTACAGGACATCCAGGGGAATGAGCAGTTCTTC. As protein: CASSLQDIQGNEQFF.

This sequence joins TRBV6-5 and TRBJ2-7; 12 bases agree with TRBD1. Germline V gene lookup returns CDR1 MNHEY and CDR2 SVGAGI. V was clipped by 4 bases and J by 2 bases; unmatched bases: 0. The CDR3 length is 14 residues. The CDR3 DNA sequence: TGTGCCAGCAGTTGGGACAGGGGGCCCTACGAGCAGTACTTC. Residues: CASSWDRGPYEQYF.

This clonotype was seen many times. This chain joins TRBV2 and TRBJ2-3; the D gene is possibly TRBD1 (6 bases). Per germline, CDR1 SNHLY and CDR2 FYNNEI. V dropped 7 bases and J dropped 3 bases, with 14 bases sitting between them. The CDR3 totals 14 residues. The CDR3, as DNA: TGTGCCAGCACCAGGGCAGGGGAAACAGATACGCAGTATTTT. It translates to CASTRAGETDTQYF.

This clonotype has only a few counts. This chain links TRBV28 with TRBJ2-5; 7 nucleotides line up with TRBD1. The CDR3 loop spans 13 amino acids. Germline V gives CDR1 MDHEN, CDR2 SYDVKM. With 6 bases clipped from V and 5 bases from J, the junction kept 6 bases outside the gene matches. The CDR3 here is CASRTQGWETQYF. CDR3 in DNA: TGTGCCAGCAGAACACAGGGGTGGGAGACCCAGTACTTC.

This clonotype has a count of ten or more. This chain links TRBV4-1 with TRBJ1-1, with D possibly matching TRBD1 (6 bases). Germline CDR1 reads MGHRA; CDR2 reads YSYEKL. This CDR3 has 15 amino acids. Trimming removed 5 bases at V and 4 bases at J, with 17 bases between. CDR3 loop: CASSNLGASATEAFF. The CDR3 DNA follows: TGCGCCAGCAGCAACCTGGGGGCTTCGGCCACTGAAGCTTTCTTT.

A few counts support this clonotype. The rearrangement joins TRBV12-3 or TRBV12-4 to TRBJ1-1; D is unresolved. The CDR3 extends over 14 amino acids. V lost 3 bases, J lost 0 bases, and 8 bases lay in between. In nucleotides, the CDR3 is TGTGCCAGCAGTTTGGGTTCGTTGAACACTGAAGCTTTCTTT. Translated, it gives CASSLGSLNTEAFF.

This clonotype has ten or more counts. The chain is built from TRBV4-3 and TRBJ2-3; the D is unclear. The V gene's germline CDR1 is LGHNA and CDR2 YSLEER. This CDR3 spans 16 amino acids. Between the trimmed V and J ends, which lost 4 bases and 5 bases, there was a span of 19 bases. The CDR3 protein is CASSLWTGTPGDTQYF. CDR3 in DNA: TGCGCCAGCAGCCTCTGGACCGGTACCCCTGGAGATACGCAGTATTTT.

This clonotype was detected a few times. This sequence joins TRBV6-5 and TRBJ2-1, with 7 bases fitting TRBD1. This CDR3 is built from 16 residues. The germline gives CDR1 MNHEY, CDR2 SVGAGI. The V segment lost 2 bases and the J segment 5 bases; nucleotides outside the gene matches: 9. For the CDR3, the DNA is TGTGCCAGCAGTTACCTCGTACCAGGGACAGACAATGAGCAGTTCTTC. Its protein is CASSYLVPGTDNEQFF.

This clonotype was seen more than once but under ten times. The V gene is TRBV11-2, the J gene TRBJ2-5; TRBD1 or TRBD2 may be the D gene (5 bases each). The germline V gene has CDR1 SGHAT and CDR2 FQNNGV. Trimming shortened V by 1 base and J by 4 bases, and 10 bases separated the two germline ends. This CDR3 spans 14 amino acids. As DNA, the CDR3 is TGTGCCAGCAGCTTAGGCAAGGGGAGAGAGACCCAGTACTTC. Its translation is CASSLGKGRETQYF.

The sample holds many counts of this clonotype. The chain carries TRBV24-1 and TRBJ2-1, with 8 nucleotides matching TRBD1. Germline V gene lookup returns CDR1 KGHDR and CDR2 SFDVKD. This CDR3 region has 15 residues. Losses at the gene ends were 6 bases for V and 5 bases for J; bases not matched to a gene: 8. The CDR3: CATSTTGVVNNEQFF. The CDR3 bases are TGTGCCACCAGTACGACAGGGGTTGTTAACAATGAGCAGTTCTTC.

This clonotype was observed a handful of times. The V call is TRBV20-1, the J call TRBJ1-2; 9 bases agree with TRBD1. The germline CDR1 and CDR2 sequences are DFQATT and SNEGSKA (reference sequence). With 3 bases clipped from V and 2 bases from J, the junction kept 4 bases outside the gene matches. CDR3 length: 14 residues. The CDR3 loop is CSASTGGANYGYTF. For the CDR3, the DNA is TGCAGTGCTAGTACAGGGGGCGCAAACTATGGCTACACCTTC.

This clonotype has more than one count but fewer than ten. The rearrangement joins TRBV5-1 to TRBJ2-3, with TRBD1 matching over 7 bases. The CDR3 consists of 13 residues. V lost 3 bases to trimming and J lost 3 bases; unmatched junction nucleotides: 1. Germline V lookup: CDR1 SGHRS, CDR2 YFSETQ. CDR3 in DNA: TGCGCCAGCAGCTGGGGACAGACAGATACGCAGTATTTT. Translating it yields CASSWGQTDTQYF. Combining the CDR3 with reference TRBV5-1 and TRBJ2-3 gives the whole variable domain KAGVTQTPRYLIKTRGQQVTLSCSPISGHRSVSWYQQTPGQGLQFLFEYFSETQRNKGNFPGRFSGRQFSNSRSEMNVSTLELGDSALYLCASSWGQTDTQYFGPGTRLTVL.

This chain joins TRBV12-3 or TRBV12-4 and TRBJ2-3, with 8 bases matching TRBD1. The CDR3 sequence is 15 residues long. With V trimmed by 4 bases and J by 0 bases, 3 bases remained unmatched. CDR3 DNA: TGTGCCAGCAGTTGGGACAGGACTAGCACAGATACGCAGTATTTT. This translates into CASSWDRTSTDTQYF.

There are many counts of this clonotype. V usage is TRBV7-2 and J usage is TRBJ1-5, with a possible D match to TRBD1 (6 bases). The germline V gene has CDR1 SGHTA and CDR2 FQGNSA. The CDR3 extends over 13 amino acids. Trimming stripped 4 bases from V and 4 bases from J, with 8 bases between. This CDR3 reads CASSWTVNQPQHF. The DNA of the CDR3 is TGTGCCAGCAGCTGGACAGTGAATCAGCCCCAGCATTTT.

This clonotype was detected many times. The V call is TRBV6-5, the J call TRBJ1-1, with a weak D call TRBD1 (5 bases). This CDR3 comprises 14 residues. Per the germline V gene, CDR1 is MNHEY and CDR2 is SVGAGI. Trimming stripped 8 bases from V and 1 base from J, with 14 bases between. Written as DNA, the CDR3 is TGTGCCAGCTCAAGGACACTAACGAACACTGAAGCTTTCTTT. Encoded protein: CASSRTLTNTEAFF.

At least ten counts were recorded for this clonotype. The rearrangement links TRBV28 to TRBJ2-5; D is perhaps TRBD2 (6 bases). Germline loops: CDR1 MDHEN, CDR2 SYDVKM. The V end was cut by 5 bases, the J end by 2 bases, with 15 bases between. The CDR3 has 15 residues. CDR3 loop: CASSPLGTPQETQYF. The CDR3 nucleotides read TGTGCCAGCAGTCCACTCGGGACTCCACAAGAGACCCAGTACTTC. Supplemented by reference TRBV28 and TRBJ2-5, the full variable domain reads DVKVTQSSRYLVKRTGEKVFLECVQDMDHENMFWYRQDPGLGLRLIYFSYDVKMKEKGDIPEGYSVSREKKERFSLILESASTNQTSMYLCASSPLGTPQETQYFGPGTRLLVL.

The sample holds many counts of this clonotype. In nucleotides, the CDR3 is TGTGCCAGCAGCGCGGCGAACCCTAAGAACACTGAAGCTTTCTTT. Protein product: CASSAANPKNTEAFF. This chain links TRBV7-9 with TRBJ1-1, with D unresolved. The ends were cut back, 5 bases at V and 1 base at J, with 14 bases in the middle. Germline V gene data show CDR1 as SEHNR and CDR2 as FQNEAQ (reference sequence). The CDR3 covers 15 residues.